This T cell receptor (beta chain) was profiled in a study of CD8 T cells in Susac syndrome. Study results and caveats: Among active patients and in TEMRA cells, CD8+ clonal expansion in Susac reached its peak.

The CDR3 spans 17 residues. The germline CDR1 and CDR2 sequences are SGHTA and FQGNSA. The junction had 9 bases not matched to a gene; V was cut back by 2 bases and J by 1 base. To note about this clonotype: The antigen is undetermined.

Random hexamers served to reverse transcribe about 0.5 to 1 ug RNA. TCRdb redid the calling of the immunoSEQ multiplex PCR reads with MiXCR, one entry per CDR3 protein. The sample shows 65,000 to 95,000 distinct CDR3 sequences, 90% to 95% of them seen only once. The specimen sequenced was CD8+ T cells from PBMCs. V usage is TRBV7-2 and J usage is TRBJ2-3; 7 bases are a match to TRBD2. The receptor's source is a human donor with Susac syndrome. The CDR3 region is CASSLRLWLAGTDTQYF. CDR3 DNA: TGTGCCAGCAGCTTACGTTTGTGGCTAGCGGGCACAGATACGCAGTATTTT.